Listed below are T cell receptor beta chains from one sample, sequenced in a study of monozygotic twins with inflammatory bowel disease. TCRdb reprocessed the 5' RACE reads, keeping one entry per CDR3 protein, no DNA. This sample's table has 200,000 to 250,000 distinct CDR3 sequences. Sequenced sample: blood. These receptors were collected from a human donor with ulcerative colitis or Crohn's disease, or a healthy co-twin of an affected twin (not recorded which). Each CDR3 is given with its conserved first and last residue. The order of the fields is J gene, V gene, CDR3 protein.

J: TRBJ1-3; V: TRBV7-2; CDR3: CASSFPAGLGNTIYF
J: TRBJ2-7; V: TRBV30; CDR3: CASSLRGGNDEQYF
J: TRBJ1-1; V: TRBV25-1; CDR3: CASSDSRPLNTEAFF
J: TRBJ2-2; V: TRBV20-1; CDR3: CSARDELARTGELFF
J: TRBJ2-5; V: TRBV20-1; CDR3: CSAWEVQETQYF
J: TRBJ1-2; V: TRBV5-1; CDR3: CASSSNNPLYGYTF
J: TRBJ2-5; V: TRBV29-1; CDR3: CSVGDSLWVAQYF
J: TRBJ1-1; V: TRBV30; CDR3: CACLARSKARAIPEAFF
J: TRBJ2-3; V: TRBV3-1; CDR3: CASSQDFGTQYF
J: TRBJ2-5; V: TRBV11-2; CDR3: CASSLGQGAGETQYF
J: TRBJ1-5; V: TRBV2; CDR3: CASSGGGQGNQPQHF
J: TRBJ2-3; V: TRBV7-6; CDR3: CASSPRLESTDTQYF
J: TRBJ2-2; V: TRBV20-1; CDR3: CSARDRLLNTGELFF
J: TRBJ2-3; V: TRBV21-1; CDR3: CASPTALGDTQYF
J: TRBJ2-1; V: TRBV4-2; CDR3: CASSQGSGAGGYNEQFF
J: TRBJ2-1; V: TRBV27; CDR3: CASSGTGARAYNEQFF